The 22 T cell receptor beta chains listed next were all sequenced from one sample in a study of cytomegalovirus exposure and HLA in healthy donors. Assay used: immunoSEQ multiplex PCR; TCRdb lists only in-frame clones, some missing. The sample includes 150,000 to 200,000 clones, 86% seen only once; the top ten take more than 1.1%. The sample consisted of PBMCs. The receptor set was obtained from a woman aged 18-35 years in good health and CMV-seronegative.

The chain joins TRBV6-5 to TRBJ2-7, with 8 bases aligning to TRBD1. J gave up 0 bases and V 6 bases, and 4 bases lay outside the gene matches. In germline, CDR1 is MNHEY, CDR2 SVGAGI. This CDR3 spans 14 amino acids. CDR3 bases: TGTGCCAGCAGACAGGGGGTCCTCTCCTACGAGCAGTACTTC. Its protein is CASRQGVLSYEQYF.

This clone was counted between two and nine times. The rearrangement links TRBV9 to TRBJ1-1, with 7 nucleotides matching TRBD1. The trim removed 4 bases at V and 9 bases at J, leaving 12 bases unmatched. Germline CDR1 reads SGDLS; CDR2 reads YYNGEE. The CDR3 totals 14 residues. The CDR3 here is CASSLHPGDSQAFF. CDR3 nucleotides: TGTGCCAGCAGCTTGCACCCGGGGGACAGCCAAGCTTTCTTT.

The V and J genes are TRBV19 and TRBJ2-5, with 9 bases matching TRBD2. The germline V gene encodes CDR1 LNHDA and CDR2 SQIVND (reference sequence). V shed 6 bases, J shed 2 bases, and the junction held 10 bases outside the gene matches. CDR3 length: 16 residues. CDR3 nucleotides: TGTGCCAGTAGCACTTGGGGACTAGCAGAACAAGAGACCCAGTACTTC. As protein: CASSTWGLAEQETQYF. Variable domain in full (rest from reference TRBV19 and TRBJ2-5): DGGITQSPKYLFRKEGQNVTLSCEQNLNHDAMYWYRQDPGQGLRLIYYSQIVNDFQKGDIAEGYSVSREKKESFPLTVTSAQKNPTAFYLCASSTWGLAEQETQYFGPGTRLLVL.

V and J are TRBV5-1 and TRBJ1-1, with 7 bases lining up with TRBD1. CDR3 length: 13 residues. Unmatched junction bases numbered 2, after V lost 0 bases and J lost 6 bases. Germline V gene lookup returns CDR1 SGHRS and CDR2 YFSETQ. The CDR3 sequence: CASSLETGSEAFF. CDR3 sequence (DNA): TGCGCCAGCAGCTTGGAGACAGGGTCTGAAGCTTTCTTT.

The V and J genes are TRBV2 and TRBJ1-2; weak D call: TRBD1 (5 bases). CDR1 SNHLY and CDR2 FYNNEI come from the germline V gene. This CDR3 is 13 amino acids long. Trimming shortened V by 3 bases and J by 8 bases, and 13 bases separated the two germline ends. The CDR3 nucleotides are TGTGCCAGCAGTGAGCAGGGTTTGAGGGGCTACACCTTC. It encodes CASSEQGLRGYTF.

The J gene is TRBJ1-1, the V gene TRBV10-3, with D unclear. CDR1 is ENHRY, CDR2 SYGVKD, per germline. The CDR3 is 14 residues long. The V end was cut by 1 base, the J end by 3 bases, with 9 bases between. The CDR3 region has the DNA TGTGCCATCAGTGAGTGGAGTGACGACACTGAAGCTTTCTTT. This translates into CAISEWSDDTEAFF.

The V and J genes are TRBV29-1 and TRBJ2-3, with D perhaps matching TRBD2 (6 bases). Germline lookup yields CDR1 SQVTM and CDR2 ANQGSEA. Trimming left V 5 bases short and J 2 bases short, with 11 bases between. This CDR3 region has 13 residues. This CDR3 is CSVQGRFTDTQYF. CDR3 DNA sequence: TGCAGCGTTCAAGGGAGGTTCACAGATACGCAGTATTTT.

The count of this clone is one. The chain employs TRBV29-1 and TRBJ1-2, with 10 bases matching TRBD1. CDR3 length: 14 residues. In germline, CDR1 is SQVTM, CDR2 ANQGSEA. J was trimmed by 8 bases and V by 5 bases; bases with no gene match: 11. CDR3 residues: CSVRKGGTGVGYTF. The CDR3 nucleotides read TGCAGCGTTCGTAAGGGCGGGACAGGGGTAGGCTACACCTTC.

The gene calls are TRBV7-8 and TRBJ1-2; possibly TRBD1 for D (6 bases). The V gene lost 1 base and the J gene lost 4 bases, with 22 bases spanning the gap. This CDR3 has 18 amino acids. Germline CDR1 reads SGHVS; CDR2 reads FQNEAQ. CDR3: CASSLVILSRGSSYGYTF. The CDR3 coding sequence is TGTGCCAGCAGCTTAGTTATCCTCAGCAGGGGCTCAAGCTATGGCTACACCTTC.

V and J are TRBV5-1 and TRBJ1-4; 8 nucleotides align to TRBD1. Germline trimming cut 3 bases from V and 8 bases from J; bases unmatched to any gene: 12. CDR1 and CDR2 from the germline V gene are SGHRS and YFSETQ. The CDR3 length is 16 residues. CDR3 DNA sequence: TGCGCCAGCAGCTCCTCCCCGACAGGGGTGAGAGAAAAACTGTTTTTT. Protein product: CASSSSPTGVREKLFF.

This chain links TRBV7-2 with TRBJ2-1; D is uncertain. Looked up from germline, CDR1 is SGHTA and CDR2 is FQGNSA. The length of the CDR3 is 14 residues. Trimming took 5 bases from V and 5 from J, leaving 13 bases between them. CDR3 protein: CASSPFRSNNEQFF. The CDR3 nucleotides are TGTGCCAGCAGCCCCTTTAGGAGTAACAATGAGCAGTTCTTC.

CDR3 sequence (DNA): TGTGCCAGCAGTGAATGGGAGGGCGTCGGCAATCAGCCCCAGCATTTT. Encoded protein: CASSEWEGVGNQPQHF. The chain combines TRBV6-1 with TRBJ1-5; no clear D gene. CDR1 MNHNS and CDR2 SASEGT come from the germline V gene. This CDR3 comprises 16 residues. Trimming took 2 bases from V and 2 from J, leaving 13 bases between them.

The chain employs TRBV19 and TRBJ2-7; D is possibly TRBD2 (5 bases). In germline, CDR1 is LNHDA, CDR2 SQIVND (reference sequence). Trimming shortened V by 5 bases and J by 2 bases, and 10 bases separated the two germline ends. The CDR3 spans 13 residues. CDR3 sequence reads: CASSVGMTYEQYF. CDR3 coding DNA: TGTGCCAGTAGTGTCGGGATGACCTACGAGCAGTACTTC.

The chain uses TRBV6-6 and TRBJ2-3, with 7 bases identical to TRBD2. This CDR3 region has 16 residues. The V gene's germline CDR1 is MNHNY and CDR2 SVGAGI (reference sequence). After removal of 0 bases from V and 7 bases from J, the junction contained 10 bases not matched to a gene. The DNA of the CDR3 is TGTGCCAGCAGTTACTCCCAGCGGGAACCCACTTATACGCAGTATTTT. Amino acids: CASSYSQREPTYTQYF.

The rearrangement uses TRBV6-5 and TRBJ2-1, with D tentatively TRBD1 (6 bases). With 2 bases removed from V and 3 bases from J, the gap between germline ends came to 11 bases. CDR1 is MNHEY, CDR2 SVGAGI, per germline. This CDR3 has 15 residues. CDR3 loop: CASSYRQAIYNEQFF. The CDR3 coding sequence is TGTGCCAGCAGTTACCGACAGGCGATCTACAATGAGCAGTTCTTC.

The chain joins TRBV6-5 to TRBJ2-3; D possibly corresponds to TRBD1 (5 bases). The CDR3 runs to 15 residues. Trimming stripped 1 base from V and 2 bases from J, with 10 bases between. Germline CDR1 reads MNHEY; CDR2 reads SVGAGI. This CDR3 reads CASSYYRQSTDTQYF. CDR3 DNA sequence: TGTGCCAGCAGTTACTACCGACAGTCCACAGATACGCAGTATTTT.

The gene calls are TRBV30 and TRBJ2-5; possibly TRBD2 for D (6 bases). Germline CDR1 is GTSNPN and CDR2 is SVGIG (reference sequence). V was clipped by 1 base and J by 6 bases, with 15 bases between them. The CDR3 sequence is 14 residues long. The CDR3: CAWSAGGDGKTQYF. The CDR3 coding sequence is TGTGCCTGGAGTGCCGGGGGTGATGGGAAGACCCAGTACTTC.

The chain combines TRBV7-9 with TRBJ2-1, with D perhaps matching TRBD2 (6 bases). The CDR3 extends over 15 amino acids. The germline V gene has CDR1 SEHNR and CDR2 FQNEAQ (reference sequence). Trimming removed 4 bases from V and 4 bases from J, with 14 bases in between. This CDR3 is CASSYSGSSYNEQFF. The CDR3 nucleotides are TGTGCCAGCAGCTATAGCGGCTCCTCGTACAATGAGCAGTTCTTC.

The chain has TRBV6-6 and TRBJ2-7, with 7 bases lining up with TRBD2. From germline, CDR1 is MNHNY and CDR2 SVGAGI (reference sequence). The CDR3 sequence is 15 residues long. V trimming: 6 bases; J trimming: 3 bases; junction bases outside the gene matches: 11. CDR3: CASSTAGRGIYEQYF. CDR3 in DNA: TGTGCCAGCAGCACAGCGGGAAGAGGTATCTACGAGCAGTACTTC.

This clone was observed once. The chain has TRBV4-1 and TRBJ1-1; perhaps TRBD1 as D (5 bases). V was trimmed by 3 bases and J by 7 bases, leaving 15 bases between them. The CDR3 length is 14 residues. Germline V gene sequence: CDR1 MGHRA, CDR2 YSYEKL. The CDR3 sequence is CASSHYARTHEAFF. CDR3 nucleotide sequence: TGCGCCAGCAGCCACTACGCCCGGACACATGAAGCTTTCTTT.

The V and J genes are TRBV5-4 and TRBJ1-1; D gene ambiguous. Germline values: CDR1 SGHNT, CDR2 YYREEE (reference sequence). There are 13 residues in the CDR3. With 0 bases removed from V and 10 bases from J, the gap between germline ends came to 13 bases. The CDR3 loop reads CASSLGGFSGAFF. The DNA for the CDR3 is TGTGCCAGCAGCTTGGGAGGGTTCTCGGGAGCTTTCTTT.

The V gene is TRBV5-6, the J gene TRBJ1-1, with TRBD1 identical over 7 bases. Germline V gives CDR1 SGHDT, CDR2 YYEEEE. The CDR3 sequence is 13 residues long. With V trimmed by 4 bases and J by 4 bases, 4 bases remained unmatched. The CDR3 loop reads CASSGQDGTEAFF. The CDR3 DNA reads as TGTGCCAGCAGCGGACAGGACGGCACTGAAGCTTTCTTT.